This TCR beta chain appears in the sequencing data of a study of blood T cell dynamics during melanoma immunotherapy. Study overall: Metastatic melanoma patients received first-line pembrolizumab or nivolumab plus ipilimumab.

This clone came up a few times. Its specificity is not known. The repertoire was sequenced with immunoSEQ multiplex PCR; TCRdb's copy has only in-frame clones and lacks some. The sample lists about 12,000 clones; 70% to 90% were seen once. Regarding the study as a whole: Whether repertoire-driving clones were melanoma-specific could not be determined.

The V end was cut by 3 bases, the J end by 4 bases, with 13 bases between. The CDR3 is 15 residues long. Germline CDR1 is MNHNS and CDR2 is SASEGT. The time point is: week 3, after first cycle of checkpoint inhibitor. Response was assessed by RECIST 1.1 at 12 weeks, except a couple of rapid progressors. Sequencing was performed on blood, taken from a patient treated with checkpoint blockade. The chain combines TRBV6-1 with TRBJ1-5; TRBD1 might be the D (6 bases). The TCR was taken from a human donor with melanoma. CDR3 in DNA: TGTGCCAGCAGTGAGAATACAGGGTGGAATCAGCCCCAGCATTTT. Translated, it gives CASSENTGWNQPQHF.